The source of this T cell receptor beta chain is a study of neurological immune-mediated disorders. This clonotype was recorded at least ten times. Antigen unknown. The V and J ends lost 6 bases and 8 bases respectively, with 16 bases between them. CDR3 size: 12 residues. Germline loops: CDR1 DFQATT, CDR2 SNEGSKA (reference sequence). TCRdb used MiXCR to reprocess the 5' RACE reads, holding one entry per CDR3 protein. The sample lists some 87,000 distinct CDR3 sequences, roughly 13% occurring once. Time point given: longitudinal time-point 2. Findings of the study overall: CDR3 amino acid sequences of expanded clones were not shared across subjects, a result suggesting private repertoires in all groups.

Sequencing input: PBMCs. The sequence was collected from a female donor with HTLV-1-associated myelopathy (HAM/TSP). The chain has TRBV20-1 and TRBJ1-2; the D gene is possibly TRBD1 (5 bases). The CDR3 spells CSAITGAEGYTF. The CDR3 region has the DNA TGCAGTGCCATCACAGGTGCTGAGGGCTACACCTTC.